This entry lists 19 T cell receptor beta chains sequenced from one sample in a study of early T cells in non-severe SARS-CoV-2 infection. MiXCR was run by TCRdb on the 5' RACE reads, yielding one entry per CDR3 protein. Of about 33,000 distinct CDR3 sequences listed, around 5% are singletons. Sequencing was done on a sample of whole blood. The source of these receptors is an adult who was a healthcare worker with PCR-confirmed SARS-CoV-2 infection or an uninfected control (not recorded which).

This clonotype has a count of ten or more. The chain links TRBV7-2 to TRBJ2-5; perhaps D is TRBD1 or TRBD2 (5 bases each). There are 14 residues in the CDR3. CDR1 SGHTA and CDR2 FQGNSA come from the germline V gene. Trimming shortened V by 4 bases and J by 6 bases, and 15 bases separated the two germline ends. CDR3: CASSSGTARKTQYF. DNA of the CDR3: TGTGCCAGCAGCTCCGGGACCGCCCGAAAGACCCAGTACTTC.

There are many counts of this clonotype. This chain connects TRBV6-5 to TRBJ2-7; 8 bases line up with TRBD2. The V segment lost 4 bases and the J segment 4 bases; nucleotides outside the gene matches: 6. The CDR3 contains 14 residues. Looked up from germline, CDR1 is MNHEY and CDR2 is SVGAGI. The CDR3 loop reads CASSSSGLLYEQYF. The DNA for the CDR3 is TGTGCCAGCAGTTCTAGCGGGTTGCTGTACGAGCAGTACTTC.

At least ten counts were recorded for this clonotype. This chain joins TRBV6-4 and TRBJ2-2; D not resolved. V lost 7 bases to trimming and J lost 1 base, with 7 bases between them. This CDR3 region has 13 residues. Germline V lookup: CDR1 MRHNA, CDR2 SNTAGT. Here the CDR3 reads CASIVKNTGELFF. As DNA, the CDR3 is TGTGCCAGCATTGTAAAGAACACCGGGGAGCTGTTTTTT.

The gene calls are TRBV7-2 and TRBJ2-5; the match to TRBD2 covers 8 bases. V lost 0 bases and J lost 9; bases outside the gene matches: 9. The CDR3 length is 15 residues. Germline V gene lookup returns CDR1 SGHTA and CDR2 FQGNSA. The DNA for the CDR3 is TGTGCCAGCAGCTTAGCGCATAGTAGCGGGGAACCCCAGTACTTC. Translated, it gives CASSLAHSSGEPQYF.

This clonotype was seen many times. Here the CDR3 reads CASSPGPFTEAFF. CDR3 coding DNA: TGTGCCAGCAGCCCGGGTCCATTCACGGAAGCTTTCTTT. The chain employs TRBV7-7 and TRBJ1-1; D unresolved. Per the germline V gene, CDR1 is SSHAT and CDR2 is FNYEAQ (reference sequence). There are 13 residues in the CDR3. The V and J ends lost 5 bases and 8 bases respectively, with 15 bases between them.

This clonotype was observed at least ten times. This chain joins TRBV15 and TRBJ2-7; 7 bases are shared with TRBD1. Germline loops: CDR1 LNHNV, CDR2 YYDKDF (reference sequence). The length of the CDR3 is 14 residues. After removal of 3 bases from V and 2 bases from J, the junction contained 4 bases not matched to a gene. CDR3 sequence: CATSSTGVTYEQYF. The CDR3 DNA reads as TGTGCCACCAGCAGTACAGGGGTCACCTACGAGCAGTACTTC.

This clonotype was seen repeatedly, ten times or more. V usage is TRBV20-1 and J usage is TRBJ2-1, with TRBD2 identical over 9 bases. J was trimmed by 0 bases and V by 3 bases; bases with no gene match: 9. Germline lookup yields CDR1 DFQATT and CDR2 SNEGSKA (reference sequence). The CDR3 sequence is 17 residues long. The CDR3 DNA follows: TGCAGTGCTAGTCGCAGCGGGGGGCCAAGCTCCTACAATGAGCAGTTCTTC. Translated: CSASRSGGPSSYNEQFF.

The chain links TRBV29-1 to TRBJ1-2; D gene ambiguous. Between the trimmed V and J ends, which lost 6 bases and 8 bases, there was a span of 13 bases. Germline assignment: CDR1 SQVTM and CDR2 ANQGSEA. The CDR3 length is 11 residues. The CDR3 nucleotides are TGCAGCGTCCTTGGGTCGAGGGGCTACACCTTC. This codes for CSVLGSRGYTF.

This clonotype occurred many times. The V and J genes are TRBV5-1 and TRBJ1-6; 10 positions agree with TRBD1. Germline V gene data show CDR1 as SGHRS and CDR2 as YFSETQ. V shed 0 bases and J 7 bases; nucleotides not matched to a gene: 4. The CDR3 sequence is 16 residues long. The CDR3 nucleotides read TGCGCCAGCAGCTTGGGACAGGGGGCCCGAAATTCACCCCTCCACTTT. Encoded protein: CASSLGQGARNSPLHF.

Within the sample, this clonotype is medium-sized (0.01 to 0.1%). The chain combines TRBV29-1 with TRBJ2-1; perhaps TRBD1 as D (8 bases). This CDR3 contains 15 residues. Deletions cut 3 bases from V and 4 bases from J, with 16 bases between. Germline CDR1 is SQVTM and CDR2 is ANQGSEA. The CDR3 nucleotides read TGCAGCGTTGAGACAGGGGAGGGGGTTTACAATGAGCAGTTCTTC. Protein: CSVETGEGVYNEQFF.

This clonotype was detected ten times or more. This chain's CDR3 is CASGVDRYTGELFF. The DNA of the CDR3 is TGTGCTAGTGGTGTAGACAGATACACCGGGGAGCTGTTTTTT. The gene calls are TRBV12-5 and TRBJ2-2; weak D call: TRBD1 (5 bases). The germline V gene encodes CDR1 LGHNT and CDR2 FRNRAP. Trimming took off 5 bases at V and 3 bases at J, with 10 bases between the two ends. CDR3 length: 14 amino acids.

This chain links TRBV5-1 with TRBJ2-1, with 9 bases that match TRBD2. The ends lost 0 bases at V and 3 bases at J; junction bases unmatched: 4. The CDR3 is 16 residues long. The V gene's germline CDR1 is SGHRS and CDR2 YFSETQ. CDR3: CASSLAAGGLYNEQFF. CDR3 sequence (DNA): TGCGCCAGCAGCTTGGCAGCGGGGGGCCTCTACAATGAGCAGTTCTTC.

This clonotype has at least ten counts. The genes are TRBV7-2 and TRBJ2-2; D is undetermined. CDR1 and CDR2 (germline): SGHTA, FQGNSA. The CDR3 is made up of 15 amino acids. The V and J ends lost 2 bases and 0 bases respectively, with 7 bases between them. The CDR3 here is CASSLLGANTGELFF. In DNA form, the CDR3 reads TGTGCCAGCAGCTTACTTGGTGCGAACACCGGGGAGCTGTTTTTT.

This clonotype was seen at least ten times. The chain combines TRBV19 with TRBJ2-3; no reliable D call. This CDR3 contains 11 residues. The ends were cut back, 5 bases at V and 7 bases at J, with 7 bases in the middle. Germline-derived CDR1 and CDR2 are LNHDA and SQIVND (reference sequence). In nucleotides, the CDR3 is TGTGCCAGTAGTCTCCAGCATACGCAGTATTTT. Translating it yields CASSLQHTQYF.

The chain employs TRBV29-1 and TRBJ1-1, with D perhaps matching TRBD1 (5 bases). Between the trimmed V and J ends, which lost 7 bases and 3 bases, there was a span of 6 bases. The CDR3 sequence is 10 residues long. Germline V gives CDR1 SQVTM, CDR2 ANQGSEA. The CDR3 DNA reads TGCAGCGGGGGGTACACTGAAGCTTTCTTT. Translation: CSGGYTEAFF.

This clonotype was seen only a few times. The chain uses TRBV18 and TRBJ2-6; D not resolved. The CDR3 has 16 residues. V shed 2 bases and J shed 5 bases, with 13 bases lying between them. Germline loops: CDR1 KGHSH, CDR2 LQKENI. CDR3 DNA sequence: TGTGCCAGCTCACCAGACACGCAACTTTGGGCCAACGTCCTGACTTTC. Translated, it gives CASSPDTQLWANVLTF.

This clonotype was detected ten times or more. This chain links TRBV7-6 with TRBJ2-1; 11 bases align to TRBD1. The CDR3 loop spans 16 amino acids. Germline lookup yields CDR1 SGHVS and CDR2 FNYEAQ. The junction had 8 bases not matched to a gene; V was cut back by 5 bases and J by 5 bases. CDR3 sequence: CASSLRDRGIHNEQFF. As DNA, the CDR3 is TGTGCCAGCAGCCTACGGGACAGGGGGATTCACAATGAGCAGTTCTTC.

This clonotype was observed at least ten times. V usage is TRBV20-1 and J usage is TRBJ2-5; TRBD2 matches at 10 bases. Trimming at V came to 1 base and at J to 2 bases, leaving 7 bases not matched to a gene. This CDR3 has 16 amino acids. Germline lookup yields CDR1 DFQATT and CDR2 SNEGSKA (reference sequence). This CDR3 is CSARGASGGLQETQYF. As DNA, the CDR3 is TGCAGTGCTAGAGGGGCTAGCGGGGGACTTCAAGAGACCCAGTACTTC.

This clonotype appeared a few times. The rearrangement links TRBV10-3 to TRBJ1-2, with 8 bases matching TRBD1. The germline V gene has CDR1 ENHRY and CDR2 SYGVKD. The junction had 6 bases not matched to a gene; V was cut back by 4 bases and J by 11 bases. CDR3 length equals 12 residues. The CDR3 DNA reads as TGTGCCATCAGTGCCGACAGGGGATCATACACCTTC. Translated: CAISADRGSYTF.